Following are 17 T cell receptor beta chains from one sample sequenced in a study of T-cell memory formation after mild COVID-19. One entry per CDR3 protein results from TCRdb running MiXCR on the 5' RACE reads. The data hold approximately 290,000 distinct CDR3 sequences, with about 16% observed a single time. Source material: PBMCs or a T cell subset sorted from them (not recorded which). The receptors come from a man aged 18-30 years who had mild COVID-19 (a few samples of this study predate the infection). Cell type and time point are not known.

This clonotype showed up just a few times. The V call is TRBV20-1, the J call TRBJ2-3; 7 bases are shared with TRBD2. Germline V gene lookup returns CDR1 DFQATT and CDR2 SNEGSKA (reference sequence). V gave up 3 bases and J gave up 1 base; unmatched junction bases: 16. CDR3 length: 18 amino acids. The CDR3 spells CSASIPRGSRGGTDTQYF. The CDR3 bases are TGCAGTGCTAGTATCCCACGGGGGAGCCGGGGGGGCACAGATACGCAGTATTTT.

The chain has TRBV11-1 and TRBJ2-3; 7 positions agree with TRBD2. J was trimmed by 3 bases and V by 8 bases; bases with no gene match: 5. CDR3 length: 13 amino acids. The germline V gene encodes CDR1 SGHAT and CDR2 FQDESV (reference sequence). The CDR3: CASLSGGTDTQYF. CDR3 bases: TGTGCCAGCTTGTCGGGGGGAACAGATACGCAGTATTTT.

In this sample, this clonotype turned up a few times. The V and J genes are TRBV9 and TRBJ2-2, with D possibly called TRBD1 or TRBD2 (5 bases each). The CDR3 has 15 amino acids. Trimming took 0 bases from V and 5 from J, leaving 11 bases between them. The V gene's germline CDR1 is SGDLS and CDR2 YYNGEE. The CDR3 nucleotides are TGTGCCAGCAGCGTAGGGGGACCCCGAACCGGGGAGCTGTTTTTT. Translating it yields CASSVGGPRTGELFF.

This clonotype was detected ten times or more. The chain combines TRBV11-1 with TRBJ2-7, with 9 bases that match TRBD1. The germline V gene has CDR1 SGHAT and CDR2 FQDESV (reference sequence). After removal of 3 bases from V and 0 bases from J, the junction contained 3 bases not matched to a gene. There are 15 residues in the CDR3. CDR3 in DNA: TGTGCCAGCAGCTTGGGGACAGGGAGCTCCTACGAGCAGTACTTC. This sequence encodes CASSLGTGSSYEQYF.

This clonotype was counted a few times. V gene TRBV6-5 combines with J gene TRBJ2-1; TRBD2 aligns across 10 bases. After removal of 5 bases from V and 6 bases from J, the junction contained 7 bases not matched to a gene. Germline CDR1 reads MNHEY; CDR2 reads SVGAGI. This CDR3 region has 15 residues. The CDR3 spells CASSKAGGLFNEQFF. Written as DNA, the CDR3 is TGTGCCAGCAGTAAAGCGGGGGGGCTTTTCAATGAGCAGTTCTTC.

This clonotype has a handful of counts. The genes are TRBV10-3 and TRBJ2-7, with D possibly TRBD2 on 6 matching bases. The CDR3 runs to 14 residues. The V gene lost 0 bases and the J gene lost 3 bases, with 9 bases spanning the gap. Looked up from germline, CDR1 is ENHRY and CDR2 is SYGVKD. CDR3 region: CAISESRGDYEQYV. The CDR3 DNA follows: TGTGCCATCAGTGAGTCCCGCGGGGACTACGAGCAGTACGTC.

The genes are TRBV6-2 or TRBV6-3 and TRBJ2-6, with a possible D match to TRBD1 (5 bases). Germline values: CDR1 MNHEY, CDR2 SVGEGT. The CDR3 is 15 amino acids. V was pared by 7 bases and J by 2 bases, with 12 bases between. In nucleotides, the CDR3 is TGTGCCAGCAAGGAAAGGGGTGCTGGGGCCAACGTCCTGACTTTC. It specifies CASKERGAGANVLTF.

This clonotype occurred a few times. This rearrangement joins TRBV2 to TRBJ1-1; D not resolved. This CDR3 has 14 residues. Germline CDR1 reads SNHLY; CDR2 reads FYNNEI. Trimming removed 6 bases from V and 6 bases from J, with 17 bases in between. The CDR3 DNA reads TGTGCCAGCAGCGAGATTAGGGTTGGTGCTGAAGCTTTCTTT. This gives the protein CASSEIRVGAEAFF.

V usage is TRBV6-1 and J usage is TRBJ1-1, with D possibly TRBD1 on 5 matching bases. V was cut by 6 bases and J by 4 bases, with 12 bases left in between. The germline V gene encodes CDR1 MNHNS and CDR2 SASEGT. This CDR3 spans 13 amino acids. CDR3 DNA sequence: TGTGCCAGCAGAGATCTCGGGGGCACTGAAGCTTTCTTT. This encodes CASRDLGGTEAFF.

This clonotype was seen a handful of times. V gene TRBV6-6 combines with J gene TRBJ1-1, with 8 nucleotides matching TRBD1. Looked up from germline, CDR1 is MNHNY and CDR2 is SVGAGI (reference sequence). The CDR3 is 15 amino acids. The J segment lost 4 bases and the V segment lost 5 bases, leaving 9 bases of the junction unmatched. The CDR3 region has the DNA TGTGCCAGCAGTCCCCAGACAGGGGTGGGCACTGAAGCTTTCTTT. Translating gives CASSPQTGVGTEAFF.

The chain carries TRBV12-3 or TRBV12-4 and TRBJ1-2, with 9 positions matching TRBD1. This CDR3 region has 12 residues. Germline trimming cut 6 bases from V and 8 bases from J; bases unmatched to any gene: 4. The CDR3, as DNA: TGTGCCAGCAGGAGACAGGGGGAAGGCTACACCTTC. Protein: CASRRQGEGYTF.

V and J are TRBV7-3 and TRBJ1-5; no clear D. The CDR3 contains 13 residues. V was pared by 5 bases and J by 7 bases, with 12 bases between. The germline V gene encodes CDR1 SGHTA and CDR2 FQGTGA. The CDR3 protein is CASSQDIGQPQHF. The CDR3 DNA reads TGTGCCAGCAGCCAAGACATAGGGCAGCCCCAGCATTTT.

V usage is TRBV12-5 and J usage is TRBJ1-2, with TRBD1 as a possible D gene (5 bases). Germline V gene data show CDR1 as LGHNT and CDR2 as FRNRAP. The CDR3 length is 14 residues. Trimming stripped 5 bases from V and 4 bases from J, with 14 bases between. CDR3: CASGPRGEVYGYTF. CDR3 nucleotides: TGTGCTAGTGGTCCAAGGGGCGAAGTCTATGGCTACACCTTC.

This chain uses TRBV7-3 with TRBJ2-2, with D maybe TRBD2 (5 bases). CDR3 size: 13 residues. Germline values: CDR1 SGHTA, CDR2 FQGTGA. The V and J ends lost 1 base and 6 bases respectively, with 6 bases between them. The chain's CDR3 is CASSLNGAGELFF. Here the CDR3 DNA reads TGTGCCAGCAGCTTAAACGGGGCCGGGGAGCTGTTTTTT. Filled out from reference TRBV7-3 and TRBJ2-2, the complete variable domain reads GAGVSQTPSNKVTEKGKYVELRCDPISGHTALYWYRQSLGQGPEFLIYFQGTGAADDSGLPNDRFFAVRPEGSVSTLKIQRTERGDSAVYLCASSLNGAGELFFGEGSRLTVL.

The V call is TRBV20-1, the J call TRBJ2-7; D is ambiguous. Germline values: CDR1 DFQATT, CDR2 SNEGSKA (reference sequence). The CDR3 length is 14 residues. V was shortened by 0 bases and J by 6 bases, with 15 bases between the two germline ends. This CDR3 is CSARDTVATSEQYF. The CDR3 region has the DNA TGCAGTGCTAGAGATACCGTGGCTACGAGCGAGCAGTACTTC.

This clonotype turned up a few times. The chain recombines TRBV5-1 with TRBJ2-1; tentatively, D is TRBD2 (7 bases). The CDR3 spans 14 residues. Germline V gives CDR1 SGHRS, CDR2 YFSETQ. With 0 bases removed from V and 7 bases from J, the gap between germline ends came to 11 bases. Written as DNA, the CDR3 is TGCGCCAGCAGCTTGGGCAGGGGAGGGAATGAGCAGTTCTTC. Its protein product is CASSLGRGGNEQFF.

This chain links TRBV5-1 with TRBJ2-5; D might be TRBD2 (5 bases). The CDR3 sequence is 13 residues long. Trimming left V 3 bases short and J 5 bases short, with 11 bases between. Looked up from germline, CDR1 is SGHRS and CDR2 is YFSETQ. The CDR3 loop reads CASSSEAAETQYF. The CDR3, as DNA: TGCGCCAGCAGCTCTGAAGCGGCGGAGACCCAGTACTTC. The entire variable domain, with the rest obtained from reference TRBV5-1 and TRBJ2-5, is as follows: KAGVTQTPRYLIKTRGQQVTLSCSPISGHRSVSWYQQTPGQGLQFLFEYFSETQRNKGNFPGRFSGRQFSNSRSEMNVSTLELGDSALYLCASSSEAAETQYFGPGTRLLVL.